The entry that follows covers one T cell receptor (beta chain) sequence. Its target is unknown. The assay was immunoSEQ multiplex PCR, and TCRdb's table has in-frame clones only and misses some. The data contain around 46,000 clones, around 66% of them seen just once; the ten biggest clones take up over 25%. Antigen-specific CD4+ T cells were first expanded with viral peptide pools by the ViraFEST assay and only then sequenced. When ten to eleven days of culture had elapsed, CD4+ T cells were isolated. By PCR, the person was confirmed to have had SARS-CoV-2 infection between March and December 2020. For each well, a few million PBMC were cultured with 10 IU/ml IL-2 and roughly 10 ug/ml peptides. The germline V gene encodes CDR1 SEHNR and CDR2 FQNEAQ (reference sequence). The CDR3 spans 14 residues. V lost 1 base and J lost 2, with 8 bases in between. This sample stems from a study of vaccination effects on CD4 cells after COVID-19. The wider study: The two convalescent patients provided samples 16 days and one week before vaccination. Study observations and caveats: In the study, convalescent patients were few, and early post-infection timepoints were absent.

This sequence joins TRBV7-9 and TRBJ1-2; TRBD1 is a possible D gene (5 bases). The TCR was taken from a human donor who had a prior SARS-CoV-2 infection. Material: CD4+ T cells from PBMCs cultured with a peptide pool, obtained before COVID-19 vaccination. CDR3 bases: TGTGCCAGCAGCTTAGACCAGGGCAACTATGGCTACACCTTC. Translated: CASSLDQGNYGYTF.